A selection of T cell receptor beta chains follows, all from one sample in a study of T cell responses to AZD1222 COVID-19 vaccine. Clones were read by immunoSEQ multiplex PCR, and TCRdb kept only the in-frame ones, dropping some. Of more than 95,000 clones in the sample, 93% were seen once. This specimen consisted of peripheral blood, obtained on day 0 of AZD1222 vaccination. The receptors were sampled from an adult in good health. The CDR3 runs from the conserved cysteine through the conserved F or W. D genes are given only for firm matches. A clone size is listed for some rows: how often the clone was seen (once, few, many), or a class if it is expanded.

J gene,V gene,D gene,clone size,CDR3 DNA,CDR3 protein
TRBJ2-7,TRBV5-6,-,-,TGTGCCAGCAGCTTGGGAGCGGTCGAGCAGTACTTC,CASSLGAVEQYF
TRBJ1-5,TRBV19,TRBD1,-,TGTGCCAGTAGTAGTCCCAGGGACAGGGGCAATCAGCCCCAGCATTTT,CASSSPRDRGNQPQHF
TRBJ1-2,TRBV13,-,-,TGTGCCAGCAGCTTAGGCGGTGGCCAGGACTATGGCTACACCTTC,CASSLGGGQDYGYTF
TRBJ1-6,TRBV6-5,-,-,TGTGCCAGCAATAGGGGCTGGGATTCACCCCTCCACTTT,CASNRGWDSPLHF
TRBJ2-1,TRBV4-1,TRBD2,-,TGCGCCAGCAGCCAAGAAGCGGGTGATCTAGCGGGAGTGGATGAGCAGTTCTTC,CASSQEAGDLAGVDEQFF
TRBJ1-1,TRBV5-5,TRBD1,-,TGTGCCAGCAGCTTGGGACAGGGGTTCGCTGAAGCTTTCTTT,CASSLGQGFAEAFF
TRBJ1-4,TRBV5-6,TRBD1,-,TGTGCCAGCAGTTTTGACAGGGGTGGTGAAAAACTGTTTTTT,CASSFDRGGEKLFF
TRBJ2-1,TRBV3-1/TRBV3-2,-,-,TGTGCCAGCAGCCAAGATCGTCTAGTACGTTCCAATGAGCAGTTCTTC,CASSQDRLVRSNEQFF
TRBJ1-4,TRBV7-9,-,-,TGTGCCAGCAGCTTCGGCGGGGCTAGTGAAAAACTGTTTTTT,CASSFGGASEKLFF
TRBJ2-1,TRBV19,TRBD2,once,TGTGCCAGTAGTATCCTTGAGACTAGCGGGAGTCACAATGAGCAGTTCTTC,CASSILETSGSHNEQFF
TRBJ2-1,TRBV2,-,-,TGTGCCAGCACCCTGGTCCCGAGGGGTGAGCAGTTCTTC,CASTLVPRGEQFF
TRBJ2-7,TRBV7-2,-,-,TGTGCCAGCAGCTTACGGGGGGCGCGGGAGCAGTACTTC,CASSLRGAREQYF
TRBJ1-3,TRBV13,-,-,TGTGCCAGCAGCTTAGATCCAGGGATGGGAAACACCATATATTTT,CASSLDPGMGNTIYF
TRBJ2-3,TRBV14,-,-,TGTGCCAGCAGCTGGGGACTTTCTCCTAGCACAGATACGCAGTATTTT,CASSWGLSPSTDTQYF
TRBJ1-1,TRBV10-2,-,-,TGCGCCTCCTCAACCGGCATGAACACTGAAGCTTTCTTT,CASSTGMNTEAFF
TRBJ1-1,TRBV12-3/TRBV12-4,-,-,TGTGCCAGCAGTCTGGGGGGGAACACTGAAGCTTTCTTT,CASSLGGNTEAFF
TRBJ2-7,TRBV7-2,-,-,TGTGCCAGCAGCTTGGTAAGAAGCGGAGGCTACGAGCAGTACTTC,CASSLVRSGGYEQYF
TRBJ2-7,TRBV19,TRBD1,-,TGTGCCAGTAGTGCGGGACAGGGGGCATCCTACGAGCAGTACTTC,CASSAGQGASYEQYF
TRBJ1-2,TRBV11-2,-,-,TGTGCCAGCAGCCTAGTGGGGTTGTATGGCTACACCTTC,CASSLVGLYGYTF
TRBJ2-7,TRBV5-1,-,-,TGCGCCAGCAGGACAGGTCCCGGGGAGCAGTACTTC,CASRTGPGEQYF
TRBJ1-6,TRBV6-5,TRBD1,-,TGTGCCAGCACGACAGGGAGAGGCCGCTCACCCCTCCACTTT,CASTTGRGRSPLHF
TRBJ2-3,TRBV4-1,TRBD1,-,TGCGCCAGCAGCCAAGTGACAGGGGGGAGGACAGATACGCAGTATTTT,CASSQVTGGRTDTQYF
TRBJ2-7,TRBV3-1/TRBV3-2,TRBD2,-,TGTGCCAGCAGCCTAGCGGGTCGATCCTACGAGCAGTACTTC,CASSLAGRSYEQYF
TRBJ1-5,TRBV6-5,-,once,TGTGCCAGCAATGGTGGGGGAGAACAGCCCCAGCATTTT,CASNGGGEQPQHF
TRBJ2-7,TRBV29-1,-,once,TGCAGCGTTGAAATCAGGGAGTACGAGCAGTACTTC,CSVEIREYEQYF
TRBJ2-7,TRBV19,-,-,TGTGCCAGTAGTACCGAATTGGGGTTTAGCTACGAGCAGTACTTC,CASSTELGFSYEQYF
TRBJ1-5,TRBV28,-,few,TGTGCCAGCAGTTTAAAGCATCAGCCCCAGCATTTT,CASSLKHQPQHF
TRBJ1-3,TRBV28,-,-,TGTGCCAGCAGCCCTCCACAGGGAAAATTGGCTGGAAACACCATATATTTT,CASSPPQGKLAGNTIYF
TRBJ2-7,TRBV11-3,TRBD1,few,TGTGCCAGCAGCTACGGACAGGGGCTTTACGAGCAGTACTTC,CASSYGQGLYEQYF
TRBJ2-2,TRBV7-2,-,-,TGTGCCAGCAGCCCCCGACAATCCGGGGAGCTGTTTTTT,CASSPRQSGELFF
TRBJ2-5,TRBV3-1/TRBV3-2,TRBD2,once,TGTGCCAGCAGCCAAGGGCTAGCGGGAGGAGAGACCCAGTACTTC,CASSQGLAGGETQYF
TRBJ2-2,TRBV6-4,-,few,TGTGCCAGCAGTCAAGCCGGGACCTCGGGCGCCGGGGAGCTGTTTTTT,CASSQAGTSGAGELFF
TRBJ1-1,TRBV30,-,-,TGTGCCTGGAGTGTCGGGACTGAAGCTTTCTTT,CAWSVGTEAFF
TRBJ2-1,TRBV5-1,-,-,TGCGCCAGCAGCCTTACCGCGAGCTCCTACAATGAGCAGTTCTTC,CASSLTASSYNEQFF
TRBJ2-5,TRBV7-6,TRBD1,-,TGTGCCAGCAGCTTAGGGTCAACAGGGGGCGCATGGAAGACCCAGTACTTC,CASSLGSTGGAWKTQYF
TRBJ1-2,TRBV28,-,once,TGTGCCAGCAGACCGGGGGCAGCTAACTATGGCTACACCTTC,CASRPGAANYGYTF
TRBJ2-5,TRBV4-1,-,-,TGCGCCAGCAGCCCGTGGGCCAGGGGAGAGACCCAGTACTTC,CASSPWARGETQYF
TRBJ2-3,TRBV7-9,-,-,TGTGCCAGCAGCTTACCGGTACGGGCAGATACGCAGTATTTT,CASSLPVRADTQYF
TRBJ1-4,TRBV4-1,-,-,TGCGCCAGCAGCCAAGTGGGGTTGGGGAAACTGTTTTTT,CASSQVGLGKLFF
TRBJ2-1,TRBV5-1,TRBD2,once,TGCGCCAGCAGCCCAGTAGCGGGATGGGACTCCAATGAGCAGTTCTTC,CASSPVAGWDSNEQFF
TRBJ2-7,TRBV4-2,TRBD2,-,TGTGCCAGCAGCCAAGATCTAGCGGGCTCCTACGAGCAGTACTTC,CASSQDLAGSYEQYF
TRBJ2-1,TRBV7-8,TRBD2,once,TGTGCCAGCAGCTTGGGGGGGAGAGGCAATGAGCAGTTCTTC,CASSLGGRGNEQFF